These 18 T cell receptor beta chains came from one sample sequenced in a study of T cells in Graves' hyperthyroidism and ophthalmopathy. TCR beta CDR3 region amplification was performed from RNA transcripts. HTBI primers were the set used in a first-round RT-PCR of the TCR CDR3. TCRdb independently ran MiXCR on the multiplex PCR reads; one entry per CDR3 protein. The data show approximately 640,000 distinct CDR3 sequences, about 45% seen once. Sequenced material: peripheral blood or thyroid tissue (not recorded which). These receptor sequences come from an adult man with Graves' disease, either hyperthyroidism or ophthalmopathy (not recorded which).

In regard to this clonotype: A much bigger clone sits one base away, suggesting this may be a read error. DNA for the CDR3: TGTGCCAGCAGTGAGTTCAGCCTGAACACTGAAGCTTTCTTT. Amino acids: CASSEFSLNTEAFF. The chain couples TRBV2 to TRBJ1-1; D gene ambiguous. V lost 3 bases, J lost 0 bases, and 8 bases lay in between. The CDR3 has 14 residues. Per the germline V gene, CDR1 is SNHLY and CDR2 is FYNNEI.

This clonotype was recorded only once. Possible read error: a much larger clone is one base away. The chain joins TRBV29-1 to TRBJ1-2, with 12 positions matching TRBD1. The V gene end was trimmed by 7 bases and the J gene end by 4 bases; junction bases not matched to a gene: 4. The CDR3 is 13 amino acids. Germline-derived CDR1 and CDR2 are SQVTM and ANQGSEA. The CDR3 loop is CSAGTGGSYGYTF. CDR3 DNA sequence: TGCAGCGCCGGGACAGGGGGCAGCTATGGCTACACCTTC.

The chain couples TRBV10-3 to TRBJ1-3; possible D gene TRBD1, 6 bases. This CDR3 is built from 17 residues. Trimming took 0 bases from V and 2 from J, leaving 14 bases between them. Germline V gene lookup returns CDR1 ENHRY and CDR2 SYGVKD. The CDR3 coding sequence is TGTGCCATCAGTGAGTCGGGAGGGGGAGACACTGGAAACACCATATATTTT. This sequence encodes CAISESGGGDTGNTIYF.

The chain employs TRBV2 and TRBJ2-7; a possible D gene is TRBD1 (6 bases). Germline assignment: CDR1 SNHLY and CDR2 FYNNEI. Trimming took off 5 bases at V and 2 bases at J, with 16 bases between the two ends. This CDR3 has 15 residues. In DNA, the CDR3 is TGTGCCAGCAGTTACTCAAAACAGGGTACCTACGAGCAGTACTTC. Protein product: CASSYSKQGTYEQYF.

This clonotype has a count of ten or more. This chain links TRBV7-9 with TRBJ1-2; no clear D gene. This CDR3 is built from 13 residues. In germline, CDR1 is SEHNR, CDR2 FQNEAQ (reference sequence). Trimming stripped 5 bases from V and 4 bases from J, with 11 bases between. CDR3 amino acids: CASSQGFGYGYTF. CDR3 nucleotides: TGTGCCAGCAGCCAAGGGTTCGGCTATGGCTACACCTTC.

The chain recombines TRBV7-2 with TRBJ1-2, with D maybe TRBD1 (6 bases). V lost 8 bases and J lost 5, with 15 bases in between. Germline CDR1 SGHTA, CDR2 FQGNSA. This CDR3 is built from 13 residues. The CDR3 is CASSTMGAYGYTF. CDR3 in DNA: TGTGCCAGCTCTACAATGGGGGCTTATGGCTACACCTTC.

Many counts were recorded for this clonotype. The chain is built from TRBV5-1 and TRBJ1-2; D remains ambiguous. The CDR3 sequence is 14 residues long. Germline V lookup: CDR1 SGHRS, CDR2 YFSETQ. Trimming took off 5 bases at V and 2 bases at J, with 13 bases between the two ends. CDR3 loop: CASSIDDPNYGYTF. The CDR3 DNA reads as TGCGCCAGCAGTATAGATGACCCCAACTATGGCTACACCTTC.

In this sample, this clonotype turned up many times. V gene TRBV15 combines with J gene TRBJ1-5; D not certain. CDR1 and CDR2 (germline): LNHNV, YYDKDF (reference sequence). CDR3 length equals 14 residues. V was shortened by 3 bases and J by 1 base, with 7 bases between the two germline ends. The CDR3 is CATSSGESNQPQHF. The CDR3 region has the DNA TGTGCCACCAGCAGTGGGGAGAGCAATCAGCCCCAGCATTTT. The variable domain in full, with the rest retrieved from reference TRBV15 and TRBJ1-5, is DAMVIQNPRYQVTQFGKPVTLSCSQTLNHNVMYWYQQKSSQAPKLLFHYYDKDFNNEADTPDNFQSRRPNTSFCFLDIRSPGLGDTAMYLCATSSGESNQPQHFGDGTRLSIL.

The sample holds a few counts of this clonotype. This chain links TRBV20-1 with TRBJ2-5, with a tentative D call TRBD2 (7 bases). Germline lookup yields CDR1 DFQATT and CDR2 SNEGSKA (reference sequence). The CDR3 loop spans 14 amino acids. Trimming took off 0 bases at V and 3 bases at J, with 11 bases between the two ends. CDR3 sequence reads: CSAREGGREETQYF. The DNA of the CDR3 is TGCAGTGCTAGAGAGGGGGGGCGCGAAGAGACCCAGTACTTC.

This clonotype was counted at least ten times. CDR3 region: CATSDTTGMNTGELFF. The CDR3 region has the DNA TGTGCCACCAGTGATACGACAGGGATGAACACCGGGGAGCTGTTTTTT. The rearrangement joins TRBV24-1 to TRBJ2-2, with TRBD1 matching over 7 bases. The germline V gene encodes CDR1 KGHDR and CDR2 SFDVKD. This CDR3 has 16 amino acids. V was pared by 3 bases and J by 1 base, with 4 bases of the junction left unmatched.

This clonotype was seen a single time. V and J are TRBV7-2 and TRBJ1-1; D is possibly TRBD1 (5 bases). Between the trimmed V and J ends, which lost 5 bases and 7 bases, there was a span of 17 bases. The CDR3 covers 14 residues. Germline V lookup: CDR1 SGHTA, CDR2 FQGNSA. The CDR3 protein is CASSPRTGWFEAFF. CDR3 in DNA: TGTGCCAGCAGCCCCCGAACAGGCTGGTTTGAAGCTTTCTTT.

There are a few counts of this clonotype. One end of the junction is discordant with germline, which a read error may explain. The chain employs TRBV7-2 and TRBJ1-2; D might be TRBD1 (5 bases). The CDR3 is made up of 13 amino acids. Germline values: CDR1 SGHTA, CDR2 FQGNSA. This CDR3 is CASSLIIGDELAF. In nucleotides, the CDR3 is TGTGCCAGCAGCCTCATTATCGGGGACGAATTGGCCTTC.

This clonotype was detected many times. CDR3 nucleotides: TGTGCCAGCAGCTTAGTAGCGTCAGGGCCATCACACGAGCAGTACTTC. The encoded protein is CASSLVASGPSHEQYF. J is TRBJ2-7 and V is TRBV7-9; D is perhaps TRBD1 or TRBD2 (5 bases each). V lost 1 base, J lost 5 bases, and 18 bases lay in between. CDR3 size: 16 residues. Germline V CDR1 and CDR2: SEHNR, FQNEAQ (reference sequence).

This clonotype has a handful of counts. V gene TRBV19 combines with J gene TRBJ1-3; tentative D call: TRBD1 (5 bases). This CDR3 is built from 16 residues. Trimming pared 5 bases from V and 0 bases from J, leaving 14 bases between. Germline V gives CDR1 LNHDA, CDR2 SQIVND (reference sequence). CDR3 region: CASSVSGTGSGNTIYF. CDR3 DNA: TGTGCCAGTAGTGTATCCGGGACGGGCTCTGGAAACACCATATATTTT.

Concerning this clonotype: The conserved final phenylalanine or tryptophan is absent from the CDR3, which likely points to a read error. The DNA is omitted, as the CDR3 cannot be located on it reliably, and the CDR3 follows TCRdb's listing. The chain couples TRBV20-1 to TRBJ1-1; no check of the table's D call, TRBD1, against the DNA was made. The CDR3 spans 11 residues, counting both ends. Per germline, CDR1 DFQATT and CDR2 SNEGSKA (reference sequence). CDR3 amino acids: CSARRGADSLY.

This clonotype was seen ten or more times. The chain couples TRBV2 to TRBJ1-2; tentatively, D is TRBD1 (5 bases). Trimming cost V 7 bases and J 7 bases, with 19 bases left between them. Germline V CDR1 and CDR2: SNHLY, FYNNEI. The CDR3 runs to 14 residues. Here the CDR3 reads CASISGLLAGGYTF. CDR3 bases: TGTGCCAGCATTTCGGGGCTACTGGCCGGTGGCTACACCTTC.

This clonotype showed up just a few times. This sequence joins TRBV15 and TRBJ1-1; D not certain. The CDR3 extends over 15 amino acids. V dropped 1 base and J dropped 1 base, with 10 bases sitting between them. Germline V gene data show CDR1 as LNHNV and CDR2 as YYDKDF (reference sequence). Written as DNA, the CDR3 is TGTGCCACCAGCAGAGTTGCGGCGCGGAACACTGAAGCTTTCTTT. Its translation is CATSRVAARNTEAFF.

The J gene is TRBJ2-2, the V gene TRBV7-2, with D possibly being TRBD1 or TRBD2 (6 bases each). CDR3 size: 15 residues. Trimming pared 7 bases from V and 3 bases from J, leaving 15 bases between. Germline V CDR1 and CDR2: SGHTA, FQGNSA. CDR3 loop: CASIAGEEDTGELFF. The CDR3 DNA sequence: TGTGCCAGCATCGCAGGGGAGGAGGACACCGGGGAGCTGTTTTTT. The whole variable domain, filled in from reference TRBV7-2 and TRBJ2-2, reads GAGVSQSPSNKVTEKGKDVELRCDPISGHTALYWYRQSLGQGLEFLIYFQGNSAPDKSGLPSDRFSAERTGGSVSTLTIQRTQQEDSAVYLCASIAGEEDTGELFFGEGSRLTVL.